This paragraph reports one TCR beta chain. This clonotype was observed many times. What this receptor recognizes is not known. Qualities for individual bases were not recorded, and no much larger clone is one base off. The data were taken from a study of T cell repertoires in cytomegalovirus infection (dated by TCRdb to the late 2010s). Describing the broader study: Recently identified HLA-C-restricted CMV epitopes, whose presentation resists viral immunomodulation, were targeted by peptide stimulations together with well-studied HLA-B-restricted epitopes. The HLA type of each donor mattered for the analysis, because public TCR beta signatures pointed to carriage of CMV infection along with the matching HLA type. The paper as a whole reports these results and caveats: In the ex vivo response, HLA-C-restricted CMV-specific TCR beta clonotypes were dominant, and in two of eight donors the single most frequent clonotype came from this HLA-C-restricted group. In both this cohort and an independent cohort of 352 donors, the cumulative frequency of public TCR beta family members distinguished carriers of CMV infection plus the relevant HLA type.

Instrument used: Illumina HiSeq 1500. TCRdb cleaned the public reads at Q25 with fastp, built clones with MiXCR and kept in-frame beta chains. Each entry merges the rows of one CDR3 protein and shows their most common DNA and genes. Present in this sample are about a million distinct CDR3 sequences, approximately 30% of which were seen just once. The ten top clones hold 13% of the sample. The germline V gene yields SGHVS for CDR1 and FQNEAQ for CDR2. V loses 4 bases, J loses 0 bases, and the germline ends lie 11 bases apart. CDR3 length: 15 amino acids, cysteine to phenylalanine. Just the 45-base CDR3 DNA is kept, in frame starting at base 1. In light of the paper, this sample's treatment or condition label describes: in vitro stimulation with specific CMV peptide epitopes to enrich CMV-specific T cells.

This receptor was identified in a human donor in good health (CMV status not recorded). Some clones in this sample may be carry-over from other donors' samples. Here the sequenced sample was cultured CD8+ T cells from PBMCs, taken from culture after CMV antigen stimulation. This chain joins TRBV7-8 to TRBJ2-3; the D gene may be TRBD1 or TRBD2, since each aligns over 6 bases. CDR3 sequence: CASSSRGGSTDTQYF. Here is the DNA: TGTGCCAGCAGCTCCCGAGGGGGGAGCACAGATACGCAGTATTTT. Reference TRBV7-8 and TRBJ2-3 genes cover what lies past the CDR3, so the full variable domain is GAGVSQSPRYKVAKRGQDVALRCDPISGHVSLFWYQQALGQGPEFLTYFQNEAQLDKSGLPSDRFFAERPEGSVSTLKIQRTQQEDSAVYLCASSSRGGSTDTQYFGPGTRLTVL.